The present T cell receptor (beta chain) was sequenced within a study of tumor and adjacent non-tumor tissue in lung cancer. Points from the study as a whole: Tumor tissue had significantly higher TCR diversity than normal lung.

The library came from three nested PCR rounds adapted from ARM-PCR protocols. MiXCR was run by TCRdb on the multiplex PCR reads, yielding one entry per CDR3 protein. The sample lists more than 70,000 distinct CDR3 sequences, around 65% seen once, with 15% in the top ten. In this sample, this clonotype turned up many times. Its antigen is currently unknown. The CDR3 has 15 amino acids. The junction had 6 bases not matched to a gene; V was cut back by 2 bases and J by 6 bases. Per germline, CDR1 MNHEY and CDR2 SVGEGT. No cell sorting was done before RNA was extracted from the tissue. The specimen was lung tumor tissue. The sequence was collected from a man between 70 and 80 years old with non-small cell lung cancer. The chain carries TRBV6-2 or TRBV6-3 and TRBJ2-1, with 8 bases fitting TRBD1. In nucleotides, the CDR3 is TGTGCCAGCAGTTACCTGACAGGGGTCGGCAATGAGCAGTTCTTC. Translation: CASSYLTGVGNEQFF.